These 27 T cell receptor beta chains originate from one sample sequenced in a study of T cell responses to AZD1222 COVID-19 vaccine listed by TCRdb under 2021. Library preparation used the immunoSEQ multiplex PCR assay. Held by TCRdb, this immuneACCESS table contains in-frame sequences only and omits some clones. Under half of the omission traces to an unresolved V gene where checked; the cause of the rest is unknown. The sample table holds approximately 35,000 clones, of which more than 75% were seen once. The ten largest clonotypes hold 9.5% to 12% of the sample. The sample's time point, from its label and the paper: about 28 days (+/-7) after the second vaccine dose. Material: peripheral blood, obtained 28 days after the second AZD1222 dose. The receptors come from an adult who received the AZD1222 COVID-19 vaccine.

This chain links TRBV11-3 with TRBJ2-7; 12 bases are a match to TRBD2. The CDR3 is 15 residues long. Losses at the gene ends were 0 bases for V and 7 bases for J; bases not matched to a gene: 4. The germline V gene has CDR1 SGHNT and CDR2 YENEEA. In nucleotides, the CDR3 is TGTGCCAGCAGCTTAGACGGACTAGCGGGGAGGGAGCAGTACTTC. Protein product: CASSLDGLAGREQYF. Drawing the rest from reference TRBV11-3 and TRBJ2-7, the complete variable domain is EAGVVQSPRYKIIEKKQPVAFWCNPISGHNTLYWYLQNLGQGPELLIRYENEEAVDDSQLPKDRFSAERLKGVDSTLKIQPAELGDSAVYLCASSLDGLAGREQYFGPGTRLTVT.

The chain carries TRBV4-2 and TRBJ2-5; TRBD2 matches 7 bases. The CDR3 runs 16 residues. With 3 bases clipped from V and 0 bases from J, the junction kept 7 bases outside the gene matches. Germline CDR1 reads LGHNA; CDR2 reads YNFKEQ. In DNA form, the CDR3 reads TGTGCCAGCAGCCAGGGGGTTGGGACTAACCAAGAGACCCAGTACTTC. It specifies CASSQGVGTNQETQYF.

This chain uses TRBV7-8 with TRBJ2-5; no reliable D call. Trimming pared 1 base from V and 4 bases from J, leaving 10 bases between. The CDR3 loop spans 14 amino acids. The germline V gene encodes CDR1 SGHVS and CDR2 FQNEAQ. Written as DNA, the CDR3 is TGTGCCAGCAGCTTAGTTGTGGTGGGAGAGACCCAGTACTTC. It is translated as CASSLVVVGETQYF.

This chain uses TRBV7-6 with TRBJ2-3; D may match TRBD1 or TRBD2 (5 bases each). The CDR3 has 13 amino acids. The ends were cut back, 8 bases at V and 0 bases at J, with 9 bases in the middle. Germline lookup yields CDR1 SGHVS and CDR2 FNYEAQ. CDR3 sequence reads: CASGGESTDTQYF. CDR3 DNA: TGTGCCAGCGGGGGAGAAAGCACAGATACGCAGTATTTT.

This chain links TRBV5-6 with TRBJ2-7; 10 nucleotides line up with TRBD1. V shed 3 bases, J shed 2 bases, and the junction held 11 bases outside the gene matches. The length of the CDR3 is 17 residues. Germline-derived CDR1 and CDR2 are SGHDT and YYEEEE. As DNA, the CDR3 is TGTGCCAGCAGCTCCGGGACAGGGGCCTGGGTTGCCTACGAGCAGTACTTC. Its protein is CASSSGTGAWVAYEQYF.

The CDR3 DNA follows: TGCGCCAGCAGCCTGCTGAGCGGGAGAGGCTACAATGAGCAGTTCTTC. Encoded protein: CASSLLSGRGYNEQFF. This chain uses TRBV5-1 with TRBJ2-1, with 8 bases fitting TRBD2. CDR3 size: 16 residues. The germline gives CDR1 SGHRS, CDR2 YFSETQ. V gave up 4 bases and J gave up 3 bases; unmatched junction bases: 9.

The chain has TRBV19 and TRBJ2-3; tentative D call: TRBD2 (5 bases). In germline, CDR1 is LNHDA, CDR2 SQIVND (reference sequence). The CDR3 extends over 14 amino acids. The V end was cut by 4 bases, the J end by 1 base, with 9 bases between. CDR3 DNA: TGTGCCAGTAGTACTAGCTTGGGCACAGATACGCAGTATTTT. It translates to CASSTSLGTDTQYF.

This chain connects TRBV15 to TRBJ2-6; unclear D gene. The V gene lost 4 bases and the J gene lost 6 bases, with 16 bases spanning the gap. CDR3 size: 16 residues. Germline loops: CDR1 LNHNV, CDR2 YYDKDF (reference sequence). The CDR3 spells CATSNSETPEANVLTF. In DNA, the CDR3 is TGTGCCACCAGCAACTCCGAGACCCCTGAGGCCAACGTCCTGACTTTC.

V usage is TRBV7-9 and J usage is TRBJ1-1; D gene unclear. V was trimmed by 5 bases and J by 5 bases, leaving 18 bases between them. This CDR3 is 15 amino acids long. Germline V gene sequence: CDR1 SEHNR, CDR2 FQNEAQ (reference sequence). In DNA, the CDR3 is TGTGCCAGCAGCCCCGCCGGTGGGGTCTGGACTGAAGCTTTCTTT. This gives the protein CASSPAGGVWTEAFF.

This clone has a handful of counts. The chain uses TRBV6-5 and TRBJ1-5; TRBD1 might be the D (6 bases). This CDR3 comprises 14 residues. The germline V and J ends were trimmed by 6 bases and 9 bases, with 18 bases remaining between them. Per germline, CDR1 MNHEY and CDR2 SVGAGI. CDR3 nucleotide sequence: TGTGCCAGCAGGGGTGGGGGGGCCGCATCGCCCCAGCATTTT. It translates to CASRGGGAASPQHF.

J is TRBJ2-7 and V is TRBV27; weak D call: TRBD1 (6 bases). The V end lost 3 bases, the J end lost 0 bases, and 12 bases lay between the germline ends. The germline V gene encodes CDR1 MNHEY and CDR2 SMNVEV (reference sequence). The CDR3 covers 15 residues. As DNA, the CDR3 is TGTGCCAGCAGTTTTAGGGGGACCCCCTCCTACGAGCAGTACTTC. This gives the protein CASSFRGTPSYEQYF.

The rearrangement joins TRBV28 to TRBJ2-2; D perhaps matches TRBD2 (6 bases). The CDR3 spans 15 residues. The V end lost 3 bases, the J end lost 3 bases, and 11 bases lay between the germline ends. Germline V CDR1 and CDR2: MDHEN, SYDVKM. CDR3 sequence: CASSLGLRDTGELFF. The CDR3 DNA reads as TGTGCCAGCAGTTTGGGACTCAGAGACACCGGGGAGCTGTTTTTT.

The chain's CDR3 is CASSAGHGEKLFF. CDR3 sequence (DNA): TGTGCCAGCTCAGCGGGACACGGAGAAAAACTGTTTTTT. The rearrangement links TRBV18 to TRBJ1-4, with D possibly being TRBD1 (6 bases). Trimming pared 5 bases from V and 8 bases from J, leaving 12 bases between. The germline V gene has CDR1 KGHSH and CDR2 LQKENI. The CDR3 covers 13 residues.

In this sample, this clone turned up once. CDR3 sequence (DNA): TGTGCCAGCAGCTTAGTACTTAACACCGGGGAGCTGTTTTTT. This codes for CASSLVLNTGELFF. The V call is TRBV7-9, the J call TRBJ2-2; D is unclear. CDR3 length: 14 amino acids. Germline CDR1 SEHNR, CDR2 FQNEAQ (reference sequence). The V end was cut by 1 base, the J end by 2 bases, with 5 bases between.

This clone was counted a single time. This sequence joins TRBV7-8 and TRBJ1-4, with 8 bases matching TRBD1. CDR3 length: 14 amino acids. The germline gives CDR1 SGHVS, CDR2 FQNEAQ. J was trimmed by 5 bases and V by 4 bases; bases with no gene match: 3. The CDR3 DNA sequence: TGTGCCAGCAGCTACCGGGACAGGAATGAAAAACTGTTTTTT. This encodes CASSYRDRNEKLFF.

The chain joins TRBV6-1 to TRBJ1-2, with a weak D call TRBD1 (6 bases). Trimming removed 0 bases at V and 8 bases at J, with 13 bases between. Germline CDR1 reads MNHNS; CDR2 reads SASEGT. This CDR3 spans 14 amino acids. The CDR3 DNA follows: TGTGCCAGCAGTGAAGCGCTGGGGGCGGGAGGCTACACCTTC. This codes for CASSEALGAGGYTF.

The rearrangement uses TRBV6-2 or TRBV6-3 and TRBJ2-7; D gene uncertain. The CDR3 covers 13 residues. V gave up 6 bases and J gave up 3 bases, with 12 bases separating them. Germline-derived CDR1 and CDR2 are MNHEY and SVGEGT. CDR3 in amino acids: CASSQDLFYEQYF. CDR3 DNA: TGTGCCAGCAGCCAAGACTTGTTCTACGAGCAGTACTTC.

This clone occurred a few times. CDR3 protein: CASSVQGDTEAFF. The CDR3 nucleotides are TGTGCCAGTAGTGTCCAGGGGGACACTGAAGCTTTCTTT. This chain connects TRBV19 to TRBJ1-1, with 7 nucleotides matching TRBD1. V trimming: 5 bases; J trimming: 3 bases; junction bases outside the gene matches: 3. CDR3 size: 13 residues. Germline CDR1 and CDR2: LNHDA and SQIVND (reference sequence).

The chain uses TRBV18 and TRBJ2-3; 8 nucleotides match TRBD2. The CDR3 contains 15 residues. J gave up 4 bases and V 1 base, and 4 bases lay outside the gene matches. Germline V gives CDR1 KGHSH, CDR2 LQKENI. In nucleotides, the CDR3 is TGTGCCAGCTCACCACGAGCGGGAGAGGCAGATACGCAGTATTTT. Encoded protein: CASSPRAGEADTQYF.

The table lists this clone with a count of one. The DNA for the CDR3 is TGTGCCAGCAGCCCAAGGAGAGCGGATGGCTACACCTTC. It is translated as CASSPRRADGYTF. The rearrangement uses TRBV7-2 and TRBJ1-2; D is ambiguous. CDR3 length: 13 amino acids. V lost 5 bases and J 6 bases, leaving 13 bases between the germline ends. Germline lookup yields CDR1 SGHTA and CDR2 FQGNSA.

The gene calls are TRBV12-3 or TRBV12-4 and TRBJ1-1; D ambiguous. CDR3 length equals 13 residues. Trimming removed 6 bases from V and 8 bases from J, with 16 bases in between. Here the CDR3 DNA reads TGTGCCAGCAGAAAGAGCTTACAGTCCGAAGCTTTCTTT. This sequence encodes CASRKSLQSEAFF.

The chain is built from TRBV5-6 and TRBJ1-1, with 7 bases matching TRBD1. Germline values: CDR1 SGHDT, CDR2 YYEEEE. The V gene end was trimmed by 1 base and the J gene end by 11 bases; junction bases not matched to a gene: 8. The CDR3 loop spans 13 amino acids. The CDR3 sequence: CASSLRGDREAFF. CDR3 sequence (DNA): TGTGCCAGCAGCTTGCGGGGAGACAGGGAGGCTTTCTTT.

This clone was seen a few times. The chain uses TRBV5-1 and TRBJ2-7, with 8 bases fitting TRBD2. This CDR3 is built from 16 residues. The J segment lost 2 bases and the V segment lost 1 base, leaving 8 bases of the junction unmatched. Germline CDR1 and CDR2: SGHRS and YFSETQ. DNA for the CDR3: TGCGCCAGCAGCTTGTGGGGTTCGGGAGGGACCTACGAGCAGTACTTC. This sequence encodes CASSLWGSGGTYEQYF.

The chain has TRBV5-1 and TRBJ1-2; 7 bases agree with TRBD1. J gave up 8 bases and V 4 bases, and 11 bases lay outside the gene matches. The CDR3 length is 14 residues. Germline V CDR1 and CDR2: SGHRS, YFSETQ. The CDR3 nucleotides read TGCGCCAGCAGCGGGGAGACAGGGTCATTGGGCTACACCTTC. Its translation: CASSGETGSLGYTF.

The V gene is TRBV5-6, the J gene TRBJ1-6, with a possible D match to TRBD1 (5 bases). V was cut by 1 base and J by 10 bases, with 12 bases left in between. Germline CDR1 reads SGHDT; CDR2 reads YYEEEE. CDR3 length: 14 residues. This chain's CDR3 is CASSLRDQRSPLHF. The CDR3 nucleotides read TGTGCCAGCAGCTTGCGGGACCAAAGATCACCCCTCCACTTT.

The J gene is TRBJ2-7, the V gene TRBV24-1; perhaps D is TRBD1 or TRBD2 (5 bases each). Germline loops: CDR1 KGHDR, CDR2 SFDVKD. With 7 bases removed from V and 0 bases from J, the gap between germline ends came to 15 bases. CDR3 size: 15 residues. The CDR3 sequence: CATRCRDQNSYEQYF. The CDR3 bases are TGTGCCACCAGGTGCCGGGACCAAAACTCCTACGAGCAGTACTTC.

This clone was found a few times. The rearrangement uses TRBV7-4 and TRBJ2-7; D possibly corresponds to TRBD2 (5 bases). The CDR3 loop spans 15 amino acids. V was cut by 5 bases and J by 1 base, with 15 bases left in between. Germline V gene sequence: CDR1 SGHVT, CDR2 SQSDAQ. CDR3 in DNA: TGTGCCAGCAGCCGGCAATGGCGGGTTTCCTACGAGCAGTACTTC. Its translation is CASSRQWRVSYEQYF.